This T cell receptor beta chain derives from a study of radiotherapy plus CTLA-4 blockade in lung cancer. For the study at large: Disease control was seen in around 31% of patients, objective responses in 15% to 20%.

Comments on this clone: Its target is not known.

Study-wide findings and caveats: TCR clones originating in tumors grew in number in blood after radiotherapy plus ipilimumab.

Ipilimumab-mediated CTLA-4 blockade plus focal radiation was given to patients having chemo-refractory metastatic non-small-cell lung cancer. Measured with immunoSEQ multiplex PCR; TCRdb has only the in-frame clones, and not every one. The profile covers around 49,000 clones, with more than 75% appearing a single time and 25% to 35% taken by the ten largest. CDR1 and CDR2 from the germline V gene are SGDLS and YYNGEE. The CDR3 is 15 amino acids. The V gene end was trimmed by 0 bases and the J gene end by 4 bases; junction bases not matched to a gene: 6. The rearrangement links TRBV9 to TRBJ2-7; 8 positions match TRBD2. Sequences were derived from peripheral blood, sampled from a patient treated with radiotherapy plus ipilimumab. This TCR came from a human donor with non-small cell lung cancer whose response to radiotherapy plus ipilimumab could not be evaluated. CDR3 amino acids: CASSVGAGGTYEQYF. For the CDR3, the DNA is TGTGCCAGCAGCGTAGGGGCGGGAGGCACGTACGAGCAGTACTTC.